Below, 4 T cell receptor beta chains from the same sample are listed, as sequenced in a study of response to subunit inactivated influenza vaccine. Using its own MiXCR run on the RT-PCR reads, TCRdb lists one record per CDR3 protein. The sample consists of over 750,000 distinct CDR3 sequences, 20% to 25% of them appearing once. This specimen consisted of PBMCs from blood, obtained roughly 5 days after vaccination. Receptor source: a man aged 45-65 years who received an inactivated influenza vaccine.

Only a few counts were recorded for this clonotype. This chain connects TRBV13 to TRBJ2-3; TRBD1 agrees at 7 bases. After removal of 4 bases from V and 6 bases from J, the junction contained 4 bases not matched to a gene. CDR3 length equals 13 residues. The germline gives CDR1 PRHDT, CDR2 FYEKMQ (reference sequence). As DNA, the CDR3 is TGTGCCAGCAGCTCAAGACAGGGTGATACGCAGTATTTT. It translates to CASSSRQGDTQYF.

The DNA for the CDR3 is TGTGCCAGCAGCCCCACAATCAGGGCCTCCGGGGAGCTGTTTTTT. Amino acid sequence: CASSPTIRASGELFF. This rearrangement joins TRBV7-2 to TRBJ2-2; perhaps TRBD1 as D (5 bases). Trimming left V 5 bases short and J 6 bases short, with 16 bases between. Germline V lookup: CDR1 SGHTA, CDR2 FQGNSA. The CDR3 spans 15 residues.

In its sample, this clonotype was seen a few times. The chain uses TRBV6-1 and TRBJ1-6; perhaps TRBD1 as D (6 bases). This CDR3 comprises 14 residues. The V gene's germline CDR1 is MNHNS and CDR2 SASEGT. The ends were cut back, 6 bases at V and 3 bases at J, with 9 bases in the middle. CDR3 amino acids: CASSGQNYNSPLHF. The CDR3 DNA sequence: TGTGCCAGCAGCGGACAGAACTATAATTCACCCCTCCACTTT.

This clonotype has just a few counts. CDR3 loop: CASSPQGGHSGANVLTF. The CDR3 nucleotides are TGTGCCAGCAGTCCCCAGGGGGGTCACTCTGGGGCCAACGTCCTGACTTTC. The rearrangement joins TRBV6-1 to TRBJ2-6; D might be TRBD1 (7 bases). The CDR3 runs 17 residues. Trimming took 5 bases from V and 0 from J, leaving 14 bases between them. The V gene's germline CDR1 is MNHNS and CDR2 SASEGT.